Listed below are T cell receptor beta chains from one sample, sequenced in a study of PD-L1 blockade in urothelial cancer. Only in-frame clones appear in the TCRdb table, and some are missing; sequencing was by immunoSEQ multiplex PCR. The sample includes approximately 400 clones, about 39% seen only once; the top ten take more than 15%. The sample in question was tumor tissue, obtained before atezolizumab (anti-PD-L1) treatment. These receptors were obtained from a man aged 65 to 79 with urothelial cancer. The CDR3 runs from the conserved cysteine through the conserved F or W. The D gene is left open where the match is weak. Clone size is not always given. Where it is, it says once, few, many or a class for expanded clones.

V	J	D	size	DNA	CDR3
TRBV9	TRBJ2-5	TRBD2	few	TGTGCCAGCAGCGTAGCCGGGGGGGAGCGGCCGCAAGAGACCCAGTACTTC	CASSVAGGERPQETQYF
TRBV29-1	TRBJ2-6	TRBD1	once	TGCAGCGTTGAAGGGACAGGACATAAACACTCTGGGGCCAACGTCCTGACTTTC	CSVEGTGHKHSGANVLTF
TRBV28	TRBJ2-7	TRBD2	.	TGTGCCAGCAGTCAATCAGCGGGAGTATGGCAGTACTTC	CASSQSAGVWQYF
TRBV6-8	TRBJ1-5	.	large	TGTGCCAGCAGTGTCCAGACTCTGATTCTCAATAGCAATCAGCCCCAGCATTTT	CASSVQTLILNSNQPQHF
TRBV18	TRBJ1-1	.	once	TGTGCCAGCTCACCGGGGCGGGGAGACGCTGAAGCTTTCTTT	CASSPGRGDAEAFF
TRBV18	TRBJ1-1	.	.	TGTGCCAGCTCACCGCAAAGGAACACTGAAGCTTTCTTT	CASSPQRNTEAFF
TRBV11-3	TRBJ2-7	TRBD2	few	TGTGCCAGCAGCTTGGTGAGAAACCCGGGACTAGACGAGCAGTACTTC	CASSLVRNPGLDEQYF
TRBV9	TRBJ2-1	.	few	TGTGCCAGCAGCGCCCGGGACGGAGGGTTGGATGAGCAGTTCTTC	CASSARDGGLDEQFF
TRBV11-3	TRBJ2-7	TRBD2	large	TGTGCCAGCAGCCCCGGCGGGAGCGGGTCCTACGAGCAGTACTTC	CASSPGGSGSYEQYF
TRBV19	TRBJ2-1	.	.	TGTGCCAGTAGTATCTCTAGTTCTACCTACAATGAGCAGTTCTTC	CASSISSSTYNEQFF
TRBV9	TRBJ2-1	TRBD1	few	TGTGCCAGCAGCGTAGAGGGGGCGAACAATGAGCAGTTCTTC	CASSVEGANNEQFF
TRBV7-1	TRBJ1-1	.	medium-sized	TGTGCCAGCAGCTTAACCCCCGCAGGGACCACTGAAGCTTTCTTT	CASSLTPAGTTEAFF
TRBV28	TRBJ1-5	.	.	TGTGCCAGCATTCTTGGGGGACCCCAAGCCCGGTATCAGCCCCAGCATTTT	CASILGGPQARYQPQHF
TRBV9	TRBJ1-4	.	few	TGTGCCAGCAAGTTGGGGCCGGGAGCTAATGAAAAACTGTTTTTT	CASKLGPGANEKLFF
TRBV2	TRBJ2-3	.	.	TGTGCCAGCAGAGCGGGCGATAGCACAGATACGCAGTATTTT	CASRAGDSTDTQYF
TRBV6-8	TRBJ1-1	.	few	TGTGCCAGCAGAGACACCTCGTGGAACACTGAAGCTTTCTTT	CASRDTSWNTEAFF
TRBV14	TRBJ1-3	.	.	TGTGCCAGCAGCCAAGTTGGGTCGGGGACCGGAAACACCATATATTTT	CASSQVGSGTGNTIYF
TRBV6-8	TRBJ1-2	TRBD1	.	TGTGCCAGCAGTTACTCCGGGACAGGGAATGGCTACACCTTC	CASSYSGTGNGYTF
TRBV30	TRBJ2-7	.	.	TGTGCCGGAACTAAGGGGGACTACGAGCAGTACTTC	CAGTKGDYEQYF
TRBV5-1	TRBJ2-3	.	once	TGCGCCAGCAGTTTAGCGACCACCACTAGCACAGATACGCAGTATTTT	CASSLATTTSTDTQYF
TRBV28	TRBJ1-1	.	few	TGTGCCAGTCAACGGGGGGGGATGAACACTGAAGCTTTCTTT	CASQRGGMNTEAFF
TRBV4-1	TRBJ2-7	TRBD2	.	TGCGCCAGCAGCCCTTTTTTCCCGGGACTAGCATGGGAGCAGTACTTC	CASSPFFPGLAWEQYF
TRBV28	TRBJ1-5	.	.	TGTGCCACCTACACAGGGTCGGGCAATCAGCCCCAGCATTTT	CATYTGSGNQPQHF
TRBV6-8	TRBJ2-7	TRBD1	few	TGTGCCAGCAGTACCGGGACAGGGATTTCCTACGAGCAGTACTTC	CASSTGTGISYEQYF
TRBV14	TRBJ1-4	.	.	TGTGCCAGCAGCCAAGGGGCAGCAACTAATGAAAAACTGTTTTTT	CASSQGAATNEKLFF
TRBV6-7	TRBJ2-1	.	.	TGTGCCAGCAGTGGACAGGGCGGTAGCGGGTCCAATGAGCAGTTCTTC	CASSGQGGSGSNEQFF
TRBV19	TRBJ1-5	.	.	TGTGCCAGTAAATCGGAAGCCCCAAATCAGCCCCAGCATTTT	CASKSEAPNQPQHF
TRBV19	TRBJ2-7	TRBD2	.	TGTGCCAGTAGCCAACGACTAGCGGCCCGGCTTGAGCAGTACTTC	CASSQRLAARLEQYF
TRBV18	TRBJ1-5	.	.	TGTGCCAGCTCACCACAGACGGGGACTGATCAGCCCCAGCATTTT	CASSPQTGTDQPQHF
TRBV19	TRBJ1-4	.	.	TGTGCCAGTAGTATGGGGTTGGGAAAACTGTTTTTT	CASSMGLGKLFF
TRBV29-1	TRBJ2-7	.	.	TGCAGCGTTGAGGGCTGGGCAGCGTATGGCTACGAGCAGTACTTC	CSVEGWAAYGYEQYF
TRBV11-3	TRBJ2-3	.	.	TGTGCCAGCAGTTACTTCTCGGGGAGCACAGATACGCAGTATTTT	CASSYFSGSTDTQYF
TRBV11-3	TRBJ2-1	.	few	TGTGCCAGCAGCTTTCTACAGACCAACAATGAGCAGTTCTTC	CASSFLQTNNEQFF
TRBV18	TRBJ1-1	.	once	TGTGCCAGCTCACCGGACAGAGATGAAGCTTTCTTT	CASSPDRDEAFF
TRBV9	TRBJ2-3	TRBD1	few	TGTGCCAGCAGCCTTCAGACAGGGGGCGGCACAGATACGCAGTATTTT	CASSLQTGGGTDTQYF
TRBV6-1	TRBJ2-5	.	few	TGTGCCAGCAGTGAAGGGGGCGGAGAGACCCAGTACTTC	CASSEGGGETQYF
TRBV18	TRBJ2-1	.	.	TGTGCCAGCTCACCGGACAGTTACTCCTACAATGAGCAGTTCTTC	CASSPDSYSYNEQFF
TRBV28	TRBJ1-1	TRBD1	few	TGTGCCAGCAGACCTCCAGGGGGCAACACTGAAGCTTTCTTT	CASRPPGGNTEAFF
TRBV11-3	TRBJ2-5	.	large	TGTGCCAGCAGCGCGGGACGGGAGATGGGCCAAGAGACCCAGTACTTC	CASSAGREMGQETQYF
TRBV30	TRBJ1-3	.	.	TGTGCCTTTGACGGAGTCTCTGGAAACACCATATATTTT	CAFDGVSGNTIYF
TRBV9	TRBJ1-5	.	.	TGTGCCAGCCACAAAACCGACAATGGGCAGCCCCAGCATTTT	CASHKTDNGQPQHF